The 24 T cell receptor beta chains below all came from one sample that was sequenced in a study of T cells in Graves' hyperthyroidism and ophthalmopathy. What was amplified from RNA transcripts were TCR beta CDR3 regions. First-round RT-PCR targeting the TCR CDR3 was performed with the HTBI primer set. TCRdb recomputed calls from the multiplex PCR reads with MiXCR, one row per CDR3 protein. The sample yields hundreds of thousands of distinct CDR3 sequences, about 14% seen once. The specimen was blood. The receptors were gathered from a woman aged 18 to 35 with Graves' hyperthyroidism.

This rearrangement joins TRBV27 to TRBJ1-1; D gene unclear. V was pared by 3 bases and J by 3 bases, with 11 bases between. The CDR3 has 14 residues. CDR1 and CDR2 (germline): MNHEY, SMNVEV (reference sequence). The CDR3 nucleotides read TGTGCCAGCAGTTTCGGAAATGGGGACACTGAAGCTTTCTTT. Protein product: CASSFGNGDTEAFF.

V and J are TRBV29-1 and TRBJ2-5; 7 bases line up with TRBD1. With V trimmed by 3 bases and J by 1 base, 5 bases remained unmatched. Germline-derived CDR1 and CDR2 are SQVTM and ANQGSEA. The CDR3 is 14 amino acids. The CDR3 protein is CSVDPGTVQETQYF. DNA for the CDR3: TGCAGCGTTGACCCCGGGACAGTCCAAGAGACCCAGTACTTC.

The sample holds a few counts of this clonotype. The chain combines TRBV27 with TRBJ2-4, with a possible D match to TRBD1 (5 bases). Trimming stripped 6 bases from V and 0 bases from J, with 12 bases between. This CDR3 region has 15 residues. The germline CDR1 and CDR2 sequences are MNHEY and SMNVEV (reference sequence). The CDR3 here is CASRTGALAKNIQYF. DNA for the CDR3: TGTGCCAGCAGAACAGGAGCCCTAGCCAAAAACATTCAGTACTTC.

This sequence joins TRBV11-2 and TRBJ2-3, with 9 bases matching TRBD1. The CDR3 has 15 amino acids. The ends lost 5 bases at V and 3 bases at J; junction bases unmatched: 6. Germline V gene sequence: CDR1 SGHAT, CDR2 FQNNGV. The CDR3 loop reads CASSNRDRETDTQYF. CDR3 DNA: TGTGCCAGCAGCAACCGGGACAGGGAAACAGATACGCAGTATTTT.

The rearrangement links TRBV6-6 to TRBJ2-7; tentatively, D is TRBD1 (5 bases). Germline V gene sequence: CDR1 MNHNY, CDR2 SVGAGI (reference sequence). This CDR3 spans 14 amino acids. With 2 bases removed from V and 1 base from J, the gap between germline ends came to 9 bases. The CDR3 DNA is TGTGCCAGCAGTTACGGACACGGTTCCTACGAGCAGTACTTC. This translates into CASSYGHGSYEQYF.

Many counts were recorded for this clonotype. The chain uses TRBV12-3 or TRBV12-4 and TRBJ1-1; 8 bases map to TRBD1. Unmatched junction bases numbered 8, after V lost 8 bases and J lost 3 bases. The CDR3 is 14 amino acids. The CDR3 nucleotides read TGTGCCAGCGTCCAGGGGGCGAAGGACACTGAAGCTTTCTTT. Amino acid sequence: CASVQGAKDTEAFF.

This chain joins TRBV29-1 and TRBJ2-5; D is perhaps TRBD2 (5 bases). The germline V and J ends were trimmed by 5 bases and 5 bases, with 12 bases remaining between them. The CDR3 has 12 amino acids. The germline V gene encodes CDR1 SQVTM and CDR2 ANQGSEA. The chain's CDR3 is CSVLAGGETQYF. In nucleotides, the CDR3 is TGCAGCGTTTTGGCTGGCGGGGAGACCCAGTACTTC.

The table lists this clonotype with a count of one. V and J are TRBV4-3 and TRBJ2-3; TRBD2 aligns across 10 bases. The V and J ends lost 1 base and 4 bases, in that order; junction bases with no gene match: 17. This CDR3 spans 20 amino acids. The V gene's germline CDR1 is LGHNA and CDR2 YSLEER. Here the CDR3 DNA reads TGCGCCAGCAGCCAAGCTTTCTCCAAGGGACCAGCGGGAGGGCCAGATACGCAGTATTTT. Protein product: CASSQAFSKGPAGGPDTQYF.

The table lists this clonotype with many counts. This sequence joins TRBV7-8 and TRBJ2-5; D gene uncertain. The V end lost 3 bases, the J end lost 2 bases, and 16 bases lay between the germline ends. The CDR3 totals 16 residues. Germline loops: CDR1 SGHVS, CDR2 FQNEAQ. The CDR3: CASSFWARSGQETQYF. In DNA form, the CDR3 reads TGTGCCAGCAGCTTTTGGGCGAGGTCTGGGCAAGAGACCCAGTACTTC.

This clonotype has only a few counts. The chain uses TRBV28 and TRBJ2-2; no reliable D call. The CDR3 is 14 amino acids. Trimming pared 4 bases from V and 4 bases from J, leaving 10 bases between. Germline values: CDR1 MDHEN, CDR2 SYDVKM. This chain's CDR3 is CASSSLSFTGELFF. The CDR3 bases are TGTGCCAGCAGTTCCCTAAGTTTCACCGGGGAGCTGTTTTTT.

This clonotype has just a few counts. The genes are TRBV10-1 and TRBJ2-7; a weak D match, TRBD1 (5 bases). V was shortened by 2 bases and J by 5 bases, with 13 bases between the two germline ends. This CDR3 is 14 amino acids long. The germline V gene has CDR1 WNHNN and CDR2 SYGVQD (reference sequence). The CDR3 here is CASSETPQGDEQYF. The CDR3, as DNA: TGCGCCAGCAGTGAGACTCCGCAGGGCGACGAGCAGTACTTC.

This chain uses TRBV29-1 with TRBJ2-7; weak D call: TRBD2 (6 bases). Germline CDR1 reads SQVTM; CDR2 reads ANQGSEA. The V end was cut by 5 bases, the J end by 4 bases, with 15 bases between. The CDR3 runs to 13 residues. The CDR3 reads CSVFYGTRYEQYF. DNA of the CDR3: TGCAGCGTTTTCTATGGGACTCGGTACGAGCAGTACTTC.

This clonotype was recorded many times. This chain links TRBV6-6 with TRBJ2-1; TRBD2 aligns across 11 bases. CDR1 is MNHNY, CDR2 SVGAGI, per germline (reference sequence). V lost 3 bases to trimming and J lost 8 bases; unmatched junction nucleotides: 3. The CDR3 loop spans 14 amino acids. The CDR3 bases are TGTGCCAGCAGTTATAGCGGGAGGGCCGATGAGCAGTTCTTC. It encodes CASSYSGRADEQFF.

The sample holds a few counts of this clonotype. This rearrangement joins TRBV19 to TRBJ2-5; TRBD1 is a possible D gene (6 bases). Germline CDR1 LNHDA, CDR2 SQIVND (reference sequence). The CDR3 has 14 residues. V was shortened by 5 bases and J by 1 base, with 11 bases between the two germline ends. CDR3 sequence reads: CASSFLGAQETQYF. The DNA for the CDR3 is TGTGCCAGTAGTTTCCTGGGGGCCCAAGAGACCCAGTACTTC.

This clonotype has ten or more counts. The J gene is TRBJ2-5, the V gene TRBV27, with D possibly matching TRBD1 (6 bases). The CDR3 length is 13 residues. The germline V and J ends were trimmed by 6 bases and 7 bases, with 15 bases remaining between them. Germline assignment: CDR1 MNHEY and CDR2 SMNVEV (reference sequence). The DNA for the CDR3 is TGTGCCAGCAGCCCCGGGACACTTGGGACCCAGTACTTC. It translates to CASSPGTLGTQYF.

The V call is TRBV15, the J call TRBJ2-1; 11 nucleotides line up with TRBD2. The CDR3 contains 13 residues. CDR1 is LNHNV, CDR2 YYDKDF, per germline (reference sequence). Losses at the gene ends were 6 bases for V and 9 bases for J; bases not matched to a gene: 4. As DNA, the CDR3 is TGTGCCACCAGGCTAGCGGGAGGTGGTGAGCAGTTCTTC. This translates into CATRLAGGGEQFF.

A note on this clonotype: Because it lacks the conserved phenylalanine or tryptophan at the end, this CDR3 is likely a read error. CDR3 sequence (DNA): TGCAGTGCAGGGGTGGGGACAGGAATCAATCAGCCCCAGCATGTT. Translated: CSAGVGTGINQPQHV. V gene TRBV20-1 combines with J gene TRBJ1-5; 8 nucleotides align to TRBD1. J gave up 3 bases and V 6 bases, and 10 bases lay outside the gene matches. The germline V gene has CDR1 DFQATT and CDR2 SNEGSKA (reference sequence). The CDR3 consists of 15 residues.

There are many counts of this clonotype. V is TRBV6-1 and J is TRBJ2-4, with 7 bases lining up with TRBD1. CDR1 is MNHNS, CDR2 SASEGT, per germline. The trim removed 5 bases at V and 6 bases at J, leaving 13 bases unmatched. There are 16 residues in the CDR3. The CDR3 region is CASSPAGGQERNIQYF. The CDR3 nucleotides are TGTGCCAGCAGTCCCGCCGGAGGACAGGAAAGAAACATTCAGTACTTC.

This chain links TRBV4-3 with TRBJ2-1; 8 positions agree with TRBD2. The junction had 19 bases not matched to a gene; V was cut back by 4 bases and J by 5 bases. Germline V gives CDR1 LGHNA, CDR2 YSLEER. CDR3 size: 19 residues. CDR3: CASSPNPGLEGLADNEQFF. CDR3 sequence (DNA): TGCGCCAGCAGCCCCAACCCGGGACTAGAAGGTCTTGCGGACAATGAGCAGTTCTTC.

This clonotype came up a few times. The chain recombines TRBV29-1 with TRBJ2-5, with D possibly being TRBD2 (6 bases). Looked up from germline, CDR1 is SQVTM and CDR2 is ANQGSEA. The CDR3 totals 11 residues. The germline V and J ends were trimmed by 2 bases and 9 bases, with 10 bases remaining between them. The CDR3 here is CSVETGGAQYF. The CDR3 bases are TGCAGCGTTGAAACTGGAGGGGCCCAGTACTTC.

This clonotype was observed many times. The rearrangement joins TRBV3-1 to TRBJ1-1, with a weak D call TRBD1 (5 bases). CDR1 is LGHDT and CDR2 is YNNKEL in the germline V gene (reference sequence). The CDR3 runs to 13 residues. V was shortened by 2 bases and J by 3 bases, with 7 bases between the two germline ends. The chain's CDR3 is CASSQIGDTEAFF. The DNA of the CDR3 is TGTGCCAGCAGCCAAATAGGGGACACTGAAGCTTTCTTT.

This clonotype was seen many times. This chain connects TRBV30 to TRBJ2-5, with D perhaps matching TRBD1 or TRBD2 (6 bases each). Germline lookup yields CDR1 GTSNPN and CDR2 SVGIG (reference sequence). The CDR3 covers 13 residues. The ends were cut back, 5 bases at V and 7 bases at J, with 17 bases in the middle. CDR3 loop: CAWVGGPTGTQYF. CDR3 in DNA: TGTGCCTGGGTGGGGGGCCCAACAGGGACCCAGTACTTC. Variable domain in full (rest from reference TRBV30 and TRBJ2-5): SQTIHQWPATLVQPVGSPLSLECTVEGTSNPNLYWYRQAAGRGLQLLFYSVGIGQISSEVPQNLSASRPQDRQFILSSKKLLLSDSGFYLCAWVGGPTGTQYFGPGTRLLVL.

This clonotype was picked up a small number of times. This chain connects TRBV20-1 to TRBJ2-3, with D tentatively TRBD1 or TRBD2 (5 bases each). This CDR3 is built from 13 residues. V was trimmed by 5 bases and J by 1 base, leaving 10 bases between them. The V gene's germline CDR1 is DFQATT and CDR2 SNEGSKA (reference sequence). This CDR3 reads CSAEGTGTDTQYF. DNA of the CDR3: TGCAGTGCTGAGGGGACCGGCACAGATACGCAGTATTTT.

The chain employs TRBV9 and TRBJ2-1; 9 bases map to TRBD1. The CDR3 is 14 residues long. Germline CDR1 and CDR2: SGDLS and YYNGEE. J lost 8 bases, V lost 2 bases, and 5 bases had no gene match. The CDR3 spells CASSVGQGTYEQFF. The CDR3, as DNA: TGTGCCAGCAGCGTCGGACAGGGGACTTATGAGCAGTTCTTC. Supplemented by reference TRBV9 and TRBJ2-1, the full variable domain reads DSGVTQTPKHLITATGQRVTLRCSPRSGDLSVYWYQQSLDQGLQFLIQYYNGEERAKGNILERFSAQQFPDLHSELNLSSLELGDSALYFCASSVGQGTYEQFFGPGTRLTVL.